Below, 6 T cell receptor beta chains from the same sample are listed, as sequenced in a study of shared clonotypes between healthy human individuals. Profiling relied on immunoSEQ multiplex PCR, and the TCRdb table lists in-frame clones only, not all of them. The data contain just over 2,000,000 clones, approximately 95% of them singletons. In the naive CD8 group, cells lacked CD45RO and were positively selected for CCR7, so terminally differentiated effector memory CD45RA+ cells were left out. The sample was naive CD8+ T cells sorted from blood. These receptors were obtained from a young man in good health.

The chain links TRBV10-2 to TRBJ2-7; the D is unclear. V was trimmed by 8 bases and J by 7 bases, leaving 21 bases between them. This CDR3 has 14 amino acids. CDR1 is WSHSY, CDR2 SAAADI, per germline. The CDR3 nucleotides are TGCGCCAGCGGGGTGGTAGAGACCCTATGGGAGCAGTACTTC. Its protein product is CASGVVETLWEQYF.

This chain connects TRBV9 to TRBJ1-2; 8 nucleotides line up with TRBD1. V dropped 3 bases and J dropped 4; count of bases not matched to a gene: 5. The CDR3 extends over 14 amino acids. Germline-derived CDR1 and CDR2 are SGDLS and YYNGEE. CDR3 sequence (DNA): TGTGCCAGCAGCGGTGGGGACAGGATCTATGGCTACACCTTC. It codes for CASSGGDRIYGYTF.

The chain uses TRBV4-2 and TRBJ2-5; the D is unclear. The CDR3 runs to 15 residues. CDR1 LGHNA and CDR2 YNFKEQ come from the germline V gene. The V end was cut by 1 base, the J end by 5 bases, with 14 bases between. The chain's CDR3 is CASSQVMRLEETQYF. The CDR3 nucleotides read TGTGCCAGCAGCCAAGTAATGCGGCTAGAGGAGACCCAGTACTTC.

The genes are TRBV9 and TRBJ2-7; D remains unclear. In germline, CDR1 is SGDLS, CDR2 YYNGEE. V was shortened by 0 bases and J by 5 bases, with 9 bases between the two germline ends. This CDR3 spans 13 amino acids. The CDR3 protein is CASSVDSEDEQYF. CDR3 in DNA: TGTGCCAGCAGCGTAGACTCAGAAGACGAGCAGTACTTC.

This clone occurred once. The CDR3 sequence: CSVEILSAGNSYEQYF. The CDR3 bases are TGCAGCGTTGAGATACTTTCGGCAGGGAACTCCTACGAGCAGTACTTC. V and J are TRBV29-1 and TRBJ2-7; maybe TRBD1 (5 bases). V gave up 3 bases and J gave up 0 bases, with 18 bases separating them. The CDR3 is 16 amino acids. Germline V CDR1 and CDR2: SQVTM, ANQGSEA.

CDR3 residues: CASSAPGVGEQYF. The CDR3 nucleotides read TGTGCCAGTAGCGCGCCCGGGGTTGGCGAGCAGTACTTC. This sequence joins TRBV19 and TRBJ2-7, with D possibly being TRBD2 (5 bases). Per germline, CDR1 LNHDA and CDR2 SQIVND (reference sequence). CDR3 length: 13 amino acids. Trimming left V 6 bases short and J 6 bases short, with 15 bases between.